The clone carrying this T cell receptor beta chain occurred many times. This library used roughly 370 ng RNA and molecular barcoded adaptors spanning alpha/delta and beta/gamma chains. Using its own MiXCR run on the reads, TCRdb lists one record per CDR3 protein. This sample has about 14,000 distinct CDR3 sequences; around 21% occur once, and the top ten carry 75% to 85%. These data originate in a study of read filtering for tumor transcriptome and immune sequencing. The V segment lost 3 bases and the J segment 8 bases; nucleotides outside the gene matches: 15. This CDR3 contains 18 residues. CDR1 SNHLY and CDR2 FYNNEI come from the germline V gene.

The source is a donor aged 40 or over with multiple myeloma. Sample: a population of CD138-negative cells sorted from bone marrow. The rearrangement joins TRBV2 to TRBJ2-3; TRBD2 agrees at 12 bases. The CDR3 loop is CASSDNSLAGGIVGTQYF. The CDR3 bases are TGTGCCAGCAGTGATAACAGTCTAGCGGGGGGGATTGTAGGTACGCAGTATTTT.